Listed here is a single T cell receptor (beta chain). Its antigen is currently unknown. These data originate in a study of cytomegalovirus exposure and HLA in healthy donors. For the study at large: Among the approximately 430 donors who were genotyped, 81% fell in the genetic ancestry cluster that is associated with self-reported Caucasian donors.

The PCR had 60 Vbeta and 13 Jbeta primers. Method: immunoSEQ multiplex PCR; TCRdb's copy keeps in-frame clones and lacks some. The sample carries 90,000 to 110,000 clones, over 9.5% recorded once. Notes on the study in general: Common viral pathogens were later found to be apparently linked to several of the most significant clusters.

V dropped 7 bases and J dropped 1 base, with 12 bases sitting between them. CDR3 length: 14 residues. Germline lookup yields CDR1 SGHTA and CDR2 FQGNSA. Sequences were obtained from PBMCs. This receptor was taken from a man between 40 and 49 years old in good health and CMV-seropositive. The chain is built from TRBV7-2 and TRBJ2-3, with D perhaps matching TRBD2 (6 bases). CDR3 coding DNA: TGTGCCAGCACCCACGCGGGGCGCACAGATACGCAGTATTTT. It specifies CASTHAGRTDTQYF.